This T cell receptor (beta chain) was captured in a study of T cell responses to AZD1222 COVID-19 vaccine. Findings of the study overall: A mostly white British donor set with more females was recruited, and clonal diversity was possibly underestimated.

Whether given at about 4 or about 12 weeks, second doses were pooled. TCRdb keeps only in-frame clones here, not all; method: immunoSEQ multiplex PCR. Of roughly 150,000 clones in the sample, roughly nine tenths were seen once. Turning to this clone: Its cognate antigen is unknown.

The material sequenced was peripheral blood, taken 28 days after the second AZD1222 dose. This sequence originates from an adult who received the AZD1222 COVID-19 vaccine.

CDR3 coding DNA: TGTGCCAGCAGCCACAACAGGGATGAGCAGTTCTTC. It is translated as CASSHNRDEQFF. The rearrangement uses TRBV7-6 and TRBJ2-1; tentative D call: TRBD1 (6 bases). V was trimmed by 5 bases and J by 8 bases, leaving 10 bases between them. This CDR3 spans 12 amino acids. Per the germline V gene, CDR1 is SGHVS and CDR2 is FNYEAQ.